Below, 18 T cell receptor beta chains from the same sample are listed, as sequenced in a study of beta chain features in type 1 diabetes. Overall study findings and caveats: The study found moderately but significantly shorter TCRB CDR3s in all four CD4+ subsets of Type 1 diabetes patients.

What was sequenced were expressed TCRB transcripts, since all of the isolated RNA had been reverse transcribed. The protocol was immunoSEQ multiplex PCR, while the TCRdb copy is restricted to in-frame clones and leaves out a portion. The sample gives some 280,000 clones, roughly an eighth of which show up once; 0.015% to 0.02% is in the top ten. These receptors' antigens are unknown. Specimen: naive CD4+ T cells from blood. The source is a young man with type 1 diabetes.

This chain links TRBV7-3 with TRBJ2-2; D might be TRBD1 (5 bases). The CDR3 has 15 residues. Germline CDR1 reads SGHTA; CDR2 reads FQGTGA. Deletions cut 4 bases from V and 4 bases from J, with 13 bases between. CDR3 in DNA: TGTGCCAGCAGCTCCGACAGATTGACCACCGGGGAGCTGTTTTTT. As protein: CASSSDRLTTGELFF.

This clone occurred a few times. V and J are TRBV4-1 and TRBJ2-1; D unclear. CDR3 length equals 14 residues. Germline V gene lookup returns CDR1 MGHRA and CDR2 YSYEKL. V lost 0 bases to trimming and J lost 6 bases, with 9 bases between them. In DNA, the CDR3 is TGCGCCAGCAGCCAAGAGGAGCTATCCAATGAGCAGTTCTTC. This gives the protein CASSQEELSNEQFF.

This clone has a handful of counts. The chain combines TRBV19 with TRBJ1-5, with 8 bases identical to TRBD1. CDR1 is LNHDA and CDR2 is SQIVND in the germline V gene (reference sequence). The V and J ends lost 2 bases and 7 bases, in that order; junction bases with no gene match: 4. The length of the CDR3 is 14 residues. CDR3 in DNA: TGTGCCAGTAGTATAACAGGGGGAGGACAGCCCCAGCATTTT. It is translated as CASSITGGGQPQHF.

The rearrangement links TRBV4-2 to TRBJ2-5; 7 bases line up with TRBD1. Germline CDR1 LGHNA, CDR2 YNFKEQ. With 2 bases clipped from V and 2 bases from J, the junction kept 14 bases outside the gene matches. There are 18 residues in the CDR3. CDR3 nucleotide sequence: TGTGCCAGCAGCCAACTCCAACGAAGGGACAGCGCACAAGAGACCCAGTACTTC. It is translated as CASSQLQRRDSAQETQYF.

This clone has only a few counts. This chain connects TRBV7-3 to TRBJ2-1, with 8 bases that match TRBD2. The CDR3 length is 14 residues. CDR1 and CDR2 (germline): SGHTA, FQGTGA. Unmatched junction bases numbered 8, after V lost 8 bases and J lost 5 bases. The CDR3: CASRRAGGNNEQFF. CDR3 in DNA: TGTGCCAGCCGACGGGCGGGAGGCAACAATGAGCAGTTCTTC.

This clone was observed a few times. CDR3 protein: CASSLGENNEQFF. The DNA of the CDR3 is TGCGCCAGCAGCTTGGGGGAGAACAATGAGCAGTTCTTC. J is TRBJ2-1 and V is TRBV5-1, with D possibly being TRBD2 (5 bases). This CDR3 has 13 residues. The germline V gene has CDR1 SGHRS and CDR2 YFSETQ. V lost 0 bases to trimming and J lost 5 bases, with 6 bases between them. Full variable domain (rest looked up from reference TRBV5-1 and TRBJ2-1): KAGVTQTPRYLIKTRGQQVTLSCSPISGHRSVSWYQQTPGQGLQFLFEYFSETQRNKGNFPGRFSGRQFSNSRSEMNVSTLELGDSALYLCASSLGENNEQFFGPGTRLTVL.

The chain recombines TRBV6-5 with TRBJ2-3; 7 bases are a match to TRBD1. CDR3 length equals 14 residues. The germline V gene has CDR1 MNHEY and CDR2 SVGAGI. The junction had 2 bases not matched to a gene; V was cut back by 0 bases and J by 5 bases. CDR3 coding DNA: TGTGCCAGCAGTTACTCAGGGGGCAGAGATACGCAGTATTTT. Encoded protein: CASSYSGGRDTQYF.

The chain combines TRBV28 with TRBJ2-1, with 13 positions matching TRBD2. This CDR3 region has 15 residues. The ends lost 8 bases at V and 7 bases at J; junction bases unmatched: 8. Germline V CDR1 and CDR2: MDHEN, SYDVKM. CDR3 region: CASGSLAGGANEQFF. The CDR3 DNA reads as TGTGCCAGCGGGTCACTAGCGGGAGGGGCGAATGAGCAGTTCTTC.

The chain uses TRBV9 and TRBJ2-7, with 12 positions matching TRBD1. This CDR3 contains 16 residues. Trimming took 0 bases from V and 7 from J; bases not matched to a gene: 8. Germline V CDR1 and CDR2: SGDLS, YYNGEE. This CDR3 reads CASSVVVGTGGVEQYF. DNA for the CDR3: TGTGCCAGCAGCGTAGTTGTCGGGACAGGGGGCGTGGAGCAGTACTTC.

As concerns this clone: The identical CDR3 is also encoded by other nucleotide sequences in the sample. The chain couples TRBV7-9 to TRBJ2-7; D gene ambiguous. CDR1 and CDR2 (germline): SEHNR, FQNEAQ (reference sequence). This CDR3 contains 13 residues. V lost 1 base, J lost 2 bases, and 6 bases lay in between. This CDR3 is CASSLGATYEQYF. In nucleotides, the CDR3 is TGTGCCAGCAGCTTAGGAGCCACCTACGAGCAGTACTTC. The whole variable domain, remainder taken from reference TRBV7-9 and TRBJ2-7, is DTGVSQNPRHKITKRGQNVTFRCDPISEHNRLYWYRQTLGQGPEFLTYFQNEAQLEKSRLLSDRFSAERPKGSFSTLEIQRTEQGDSAMYLCASSLGATYEQYFGPGTRLTVT.

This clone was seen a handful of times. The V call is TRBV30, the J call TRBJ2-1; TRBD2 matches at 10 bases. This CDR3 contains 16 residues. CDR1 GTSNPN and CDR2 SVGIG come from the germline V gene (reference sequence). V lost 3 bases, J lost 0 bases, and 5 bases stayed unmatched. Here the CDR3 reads CAWRTLAGSSYNEQFF. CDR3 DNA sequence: TGTGCCTGGAGAACACTAGCGGGGAGCTCCTACAATGAGCAGTTCTTC. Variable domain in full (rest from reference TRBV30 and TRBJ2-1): SQTIHQWPATLVQPVGSPLSLECTVEGTSNPNLYWYRQAAGRGLQLLFYSVGIGQISSEVPQNLSASRPQDRQFILSSKKLLLSDSGFYLCAWRTLAGSSYNEQFFGPGTRLTVL.

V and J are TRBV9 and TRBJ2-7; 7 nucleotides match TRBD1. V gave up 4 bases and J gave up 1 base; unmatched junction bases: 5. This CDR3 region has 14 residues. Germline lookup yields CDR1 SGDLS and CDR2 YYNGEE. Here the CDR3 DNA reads TGTGCCAGCAGCCCTAGGACAGGATCCTACGAGCAGTACTTC. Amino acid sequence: CASSPRTGSYEQYF.

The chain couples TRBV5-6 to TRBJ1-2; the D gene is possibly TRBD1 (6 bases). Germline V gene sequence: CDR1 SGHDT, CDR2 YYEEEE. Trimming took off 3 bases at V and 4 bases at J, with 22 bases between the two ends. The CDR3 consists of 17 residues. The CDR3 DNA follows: TGTGCCAGCAGCTCTCTAGGATCGGGGGGGGCAGTCTATGGCTACACCTTC. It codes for CASSSLGSGGAVYGYTF.

The CDR3 DNA reads as TGCGCCAGCAGCCAAGGACTACTCCAGGGGCTTGGTGAGCAGTACTTC. Protein: CASSQGLLQGLGEQYF. This chain connects TRBV4-3 to TRBJ2-7, with D maybe TRBD1 (6 bases). The ends were cut back, 1 base at V and 7 bases at J, with 20 bases in the middle. The CDR3 is 16 amino acids. Per germline, CDR1 LGHNA and CDR2 YSLEER.

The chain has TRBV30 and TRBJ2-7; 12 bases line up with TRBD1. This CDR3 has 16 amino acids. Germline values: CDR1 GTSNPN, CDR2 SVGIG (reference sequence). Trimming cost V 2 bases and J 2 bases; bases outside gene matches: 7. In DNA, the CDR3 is TGTGCCTGGAGTCGCACCGGGACAGGGGGCCCCTACGAGCAGTACTTC. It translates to CAWSRTGTGGPYEQYF. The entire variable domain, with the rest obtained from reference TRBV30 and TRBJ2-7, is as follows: SQTIHQWPATLVQPVGSPLSLECTVEGTSNPNLYWYRQAAGRGLQLLFYSVGIGQISSEVPQNLSASRPQDRQFILSSKKLLLSDSGFYLCAWSRTGTGGPYEQYFGPGTRLTVT.

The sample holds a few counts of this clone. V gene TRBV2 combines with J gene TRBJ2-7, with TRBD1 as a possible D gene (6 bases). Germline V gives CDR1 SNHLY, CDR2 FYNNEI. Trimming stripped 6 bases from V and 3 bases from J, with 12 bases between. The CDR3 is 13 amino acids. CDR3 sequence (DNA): TGTGCCAGCAGGAAGGGGGAAAACTACGAGCAGTACTTC. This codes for CASRKGENYEQYF.

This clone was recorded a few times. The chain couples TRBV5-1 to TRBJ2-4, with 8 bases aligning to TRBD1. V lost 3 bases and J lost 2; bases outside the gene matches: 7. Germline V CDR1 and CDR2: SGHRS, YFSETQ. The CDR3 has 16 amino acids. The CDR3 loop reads CASSSGQGSTKNIQYF. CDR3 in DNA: TGCGCCAGCAGCTCAGGACAGGGTAGCACCAAAAACATTCAGTACTTC. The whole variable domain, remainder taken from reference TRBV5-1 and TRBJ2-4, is KAGVTQTPRYLIKTRGQQVTLSCSPISGHRSVSWYQQTPGQGLQFLFEYFSETQRNKGNFPGRFSGRQFSNSRSEMNVSTLELGDSALYLCASSSGQGSTKNIQYFGAGTRLSVL.

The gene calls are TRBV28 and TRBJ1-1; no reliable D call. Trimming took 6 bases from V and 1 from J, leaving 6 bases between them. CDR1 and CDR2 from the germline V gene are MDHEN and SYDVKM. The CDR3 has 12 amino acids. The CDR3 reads CASSYRNTEAFF. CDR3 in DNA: TGTGCCAGCAGCTACAGGAACACTGAAGCTTTCTTT.